This entry features one T cell receptor (beta chain) sequence. Antigen: not known. These data belong to a study of cytomegalovirus exposure and HLA in healthy donors. Points from the study as a whole: An apparent linkage of common viral pathogens to several of the most significant clusters emerged in a later analysis.

CDR3 length: 14 amino acids. The germline gives CDR1 MDHEN, CDR2 SYDVKM. The trim removed 7 bases at V and 2 bases at J, leaving 3 bases unmatched. 13 Jbeta primers and 60 Vbeta primers were used for the PCR. Sequencing was performed with immunoSEQ multiplex PCR; in TCRdb, only in-frame clones are kept and a portion is missing. The sample has 90,000 to 140,000 clones; 78% are singletons. Source material: PBMCs. The rearrangement links TRBV28 to TRBJ1-1; 11 bases are a match to TRBD1. This receptor was taken from a man aged 25 to 45 in good health and CMV-seronegative. Here the CDR3 reads CASTGQGGNTEAFF. Written as DNA, the CDR3 is TGTGCCAGCACGGGACAGGGGGGAAACACTGAAGCTTTCTTT.